The T cell receptor (beta chain) under discussion was sequenced for a study of cytomegalovirus exposure and HLA in healthy donors. Overall study findings and caveats: Beyond CMV serostatus, there was no information to go on about immune exposure. The study labeled 164 TCR beta chains cytomegalovirus-associated. Follow-up analysis later connected one missense variant in DCLRE1C with trimming of TCR beta V- and J-genes.

PCR primers comprised 60 Vbeta and 13 Jbeta primers. How the authors handled the data: Around 10 million shared chains were among around 80 million unique TCR beta chains counted in a later analysis. TCRdb's table, derived via immunoSEQ multiplex PCR, lists solely in-frame clones and lacks some. V and J calls and clone size are given by that table; D and trimming were obtained from the DNA. The sample lists approximately 88,000 clones, 76% occurring once. This CDR3 has 16 residues. Germline-derived CDR1 and CDR2 are MNHEY and SVGAGI. V lost 0 bases and J lost 2; bases outside the gene matches: 5. This clone came up once. Its antigen is unknown.

The chain joins TRBV6-5 to TRBJ2-3, with 7 bases lining up with TRBD1. Sequenced: PBMCs. The sequence came from a man aged 30 to 39 in good health and CMV-seropositive. The CDR3 sequence is CASSYSPGQITDTQYF. The CDR3 DNA follows: TGTGCCAGCAGTTACTCCCCGGGACAGATCACAGATACGCAGTATTTT.